What follows is one TCR beta chain and its context. Its antigen is not known. The data are from a study of T cell repertoires in cytomegalovirus infection. As for the study in general: Use of recently identified HLA-C-restricted and well-studied HLA-B-restricted CMV epitopes was part of the study. Broader study findings: Individuals carrying CMV plus the relevant HLA were identified by cumulative frequency of public TCR beta families. CMV-specific HLA-C-restricted TCR beta clonotypes dominated the ex vivo response.

This CDR3 contains 13 residues. V gave up 8 bases and J gave up 9 bases, with 19 bases separating them. CDR1 LGHNA and CDR2 YSLEER come from the germline V gene. TCRdb independently ran MiXCR on the reads; one entry per CDR3 protein. The sample records about 920,000 distinct CDR3 sequences, 25% to 40% being singletons. The chain joins TRBV4-3 to TRBJ1-2; a possible D gene is TRBD1 (6 bases). The starting material was cultured CD8+ T cells from PBMCs, obtained from culture after CMV antigen stimulation. This TCR derives from a human donor in good health (CMV status not recorded). Some clones in this sample may be carry-over from other donors' samples. The CDR3: CASRATQGYSYTF. CDR3 nucleotide sequence: TGCGCCAGCCGAGCCACGCAGGGGTATAGCTACACCTTC.